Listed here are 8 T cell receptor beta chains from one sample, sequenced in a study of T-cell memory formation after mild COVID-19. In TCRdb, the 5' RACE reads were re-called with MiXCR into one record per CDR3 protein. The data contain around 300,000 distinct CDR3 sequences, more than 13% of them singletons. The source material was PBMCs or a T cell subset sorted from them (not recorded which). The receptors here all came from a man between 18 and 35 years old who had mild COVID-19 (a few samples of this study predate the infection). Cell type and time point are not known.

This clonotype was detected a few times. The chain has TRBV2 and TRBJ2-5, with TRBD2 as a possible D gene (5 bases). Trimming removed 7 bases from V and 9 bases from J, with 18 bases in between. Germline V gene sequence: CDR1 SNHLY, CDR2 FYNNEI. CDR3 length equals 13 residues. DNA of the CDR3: TGTGCCAGCACTAAAAAGGAGGACCGGCCCCAGTACTTC. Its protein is CASTKKEDRPQYF.

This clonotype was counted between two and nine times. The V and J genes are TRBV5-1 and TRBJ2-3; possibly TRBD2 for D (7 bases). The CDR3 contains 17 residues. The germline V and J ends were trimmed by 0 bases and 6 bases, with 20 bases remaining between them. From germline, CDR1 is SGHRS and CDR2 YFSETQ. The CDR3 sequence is CASSLAAGGRGADTQYF. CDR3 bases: TGCGCCAGCAGCTTGGCCGCTGGGGGACGGGGGGCCGATACGCAGTATTTT.

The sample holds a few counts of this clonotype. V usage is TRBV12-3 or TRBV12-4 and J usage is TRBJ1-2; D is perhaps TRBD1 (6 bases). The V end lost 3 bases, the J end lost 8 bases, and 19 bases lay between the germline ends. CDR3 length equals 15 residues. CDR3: CASSLGAGNEVGYTF. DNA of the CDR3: TGTGCCAGCAGTTTGGGGGCAGGGAACGAGGTCGGCTACACCTTC.

The CDR3 coding sequence is TGTGCCAGCAGCTTTCTGGGGGATTCACCCCTCCACTTT. Its translation: CASSFLGDSPLHF. The V call is TRBV7-2, the J call TRBJ1-6, with a tentative D call TRBD1 (5 bases). The V end lost 3 bases, the J end lost 8 bases, and 8 bases lay between the germline ends. The CDR3 runs to 13 residues. CDR1 and CDR2 (germline): SGHTA, FQGNSA.

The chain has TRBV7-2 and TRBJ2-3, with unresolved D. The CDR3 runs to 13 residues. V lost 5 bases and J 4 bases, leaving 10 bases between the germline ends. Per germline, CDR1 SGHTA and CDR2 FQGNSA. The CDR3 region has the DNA TGTGCCAGCAGCATCCGGCCCGCAGATACGCAGTATTTT. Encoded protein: CASSIRPADTQYF.

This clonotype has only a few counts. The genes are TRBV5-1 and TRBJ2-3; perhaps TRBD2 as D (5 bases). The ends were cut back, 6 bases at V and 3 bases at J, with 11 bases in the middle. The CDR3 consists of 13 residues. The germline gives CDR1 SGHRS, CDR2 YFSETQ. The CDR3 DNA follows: TGCGCCAGCACATCAACGGGAACAGATACGCAGTATTTT. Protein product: CASTSTGTDTQYF.

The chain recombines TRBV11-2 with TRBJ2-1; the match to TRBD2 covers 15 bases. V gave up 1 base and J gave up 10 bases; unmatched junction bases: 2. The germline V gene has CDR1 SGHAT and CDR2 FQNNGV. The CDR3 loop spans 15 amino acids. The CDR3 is CASSLGTSGGAEQFF. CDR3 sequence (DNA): TGTGCCAGCAGCTTAGGGACTAGCGGGGGGGCCGAGCAGTTCTTC.

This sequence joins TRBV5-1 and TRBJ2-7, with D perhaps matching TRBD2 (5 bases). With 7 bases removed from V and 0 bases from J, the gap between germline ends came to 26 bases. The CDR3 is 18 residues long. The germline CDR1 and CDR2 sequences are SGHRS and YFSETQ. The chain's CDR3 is CASQLRRPARKSSYEQYV. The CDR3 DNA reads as TGCGCCAGCCAACTTAGGAGGCCGGCGAGAAAAAGCTCCTACGAGCAGTACGTC.